One and the same sample provided the 14 T cell receptor beta chains below, sequenced in a study of blood T cell repertoires in COVID-19. Method: immunoSEQ multiplex PCR; TCRdb's copy keeps in-frame clones and lacks some. The sample carries around 190,000 clones, 70% to 80% recorded once. The sequenced material came from peripheral blood. These receptors were obtained from a woman aged 40 to 50 with COVID-19, enrolled during active disease.

V is TRBV5-1 and J is TRBJ1-3; D is ambiguous. The CDR3 is 14 residues long. CDR1 is SGHRS and CDR2 is YFSETQ in the germline V gene. V was pared by 4 bases and J by 0 bases, with 8 bases between. DNA of the CDR3: TGCGCCAGCAGCCCCCCGAGCTCTGGAAACACCATATATTTT. This codes for CASSPPSSGNTIYF.

This CDR3 is CASSVGGNHGYTF. CDR3 DNA sequence: TGTGCCAGCAGCGTAGGAGGGAACCATGGCTACACCTTC. The gene calls are TRBV9 and TRBJ1-2; no firm D call. With 0 bases removed from V and 6 bases from J, the gap between germline ends came to 9 bases. The CDR3 has 13 amino acids. Germline CDR1 and CDR2: SGDLS and YYNGEE. The full variable domain, completed using reference TRBV9 and TRBJ1-2, is DSGVTQTPKHLITATGQRVTLRCSPRSGDLSVYWYQQSLDQGLQFLIQYYNGEERAKGNILERFSAQQFPDLHSELNLSSLELGDSALYFCASSVGGNHGYTFGSGTRLTVV.

The V gene is TRBV5-1, the J gene TRBJ1-1; 10 nucleotides match TRBD1. Trimming at V came to 4 bases and at J to 5 bases, leaving 8 bases not matched to a gene. CDR1 is SGHRS and CDR2 is YFSETQ in the germline V gene. This CDR3 has 15 residues. The CDR3 DNA sequence: TGCGCCAGCAGCCTGACAGGGGGCACGATTACTGAAGCTTTCTTT. Protein: CASSLTGGTITEAFF.

The CDR3 region has the DNA TGCGCCAGCAGTGGGGGGACAGTTTTGAACACTGAAGCTTTCTTT. Translating gives CASSGGTVLNTEAFF. The chain combines TRBV10-2 with TRBJ1-1; 7 positions agree with TRBD1. V gave up 4 bases and J gave up 0 bases; unmatched junction bases: 5. The CDR3 loop spans 15 amino acids. Germline CDR1 WSHSY, CDR2 SAAADI.

The chain links TRBV18 to TRBJ2-7, with 12 nucleotides matching TRBD2. Per the germline V gene, CDR1 is KGHSH and CDR2 is LQKENI. The CDR3 spans 16 residues. After removal of 2 bases from V and 6 bases from J, the junction contained 8 bases not matched to a gene. This chain's CDR3 is CASSPSDLAGGREQYF. For the CDR3, the DNA is TGTGCCAGCTCACCATCCGACCTAGCGGGGGGGCGCGAGCAGTACTTC.

The rearrangement uses TRBV5-1 and TRBJ1-1; D is unclear. This CDR3 contains 14 residues. Germline V gene sequence: CDR1 SGHRS, CDR2 YFSETQ. With 4 bases removed from V and 6 bases from J, the gap between germline ends came to 16 bases. CDR3 sequence reads: CASSPSVGWPEAFF. The CDR3 coding sequence is TGCGCCAGCAGCCCCTCAGTGGGCTGGCCTGAAGCTTTCTTT.

V usage is TRBV6-5 and J usage is TRBJ1-4; 7 nucleotides match TRBD1. After removal of 0 bases from V and 7 bases from J, the junction contained 8 bases not matched to a gene. The CDR3 runs 16 residues. Germline CDR1 MNHEY, CDR2 SVGAGI. CDR3 loop: CASSYSRGGGGEKLFF. CDR3 sequence (DNA): TGTGCCAGCAGTTACTCGAGAGGGGGCGGTGGTGAAAAACTGTTTTTT.

The chain combines TRBV6-5 with TRBJ2-1, with 9 bases aligning to TRBD2. The junction had 7 bases not matched to a gene; V was cut back by 9 bases and J by 4 bases. The CDR3 covers 14 residues. Germline CDR1 reads MNHEY; CDR2 reads SVGAGI. The CDR3 DNA is TGTGCCAGTGAGCTAGCGGGGCGATACAATGAGCAGTTCTTC. It encodes CASELAGRYNEQFF.

The J gene is TRBJ1-2, the V gene TRBV18, with TRBD1 matching over 7 bases. Trimming at V came to 2 bases and at J to 5 bases, leaving 5 bases not matched to a gene. In germline, CDR1 is KGHSH, CDR2 LQKENI. The CDR3 loop spans 14 amino acids. DNA for the CDR3: TGTGCCAGCTCACCAAACAGGGGATTGTATGGCTACACCTTC. The encoded protein is CASSPNRGLYGYTF.

The J gene is TRBJ2-1, the V gene TRBV6-5; 8 bases map to TRBD2. CDR1 MNHEY and CDR2 SVGAGI come from the germline V gene. This CDR3 comprises 15 residues. V lost 6 bases to trimming and J lost 0 bases; unmatched junction nucleotides: 4. This CDR3 is CASRKAGASYNEQFF. CDR3 DNA: TGTGCCAGCAGAAAAGCGGGAGCCTCCTACAATGAGCAGTTCTTC.

The J gene is TRBJ2-7, the V gene TRBV6-5; perhaps TRBD2 as D (7 bases). The CDR3 is 12 residues long. Germline lookup yields CDR1 MNHEY and CDR2 SVGAGI. Trimming shortened V by 4 bases and J by 7 bases, and 11 bases separated the two germline ends. The CDR3 nucleotides are TGTGCCAGCAGTTCACAGGGAGGGGAGCAGTACTTC. This codes for CASSSQGGEQYF.

This chain uses TRBV11-2 with TRBJ1-1; weak D call: TRBD1 (6 bases). CDR1 is SGHAT and CDR2 is FQNNGV in the germline V gene. V was shortened by 5 bases and J by 11 bases, with 30 bases between the two germline ends. This CDR3 spans 17 amino acids. The CDR3: CASSPIKRGGLYASAFF. The CDR3 nucleotides are TGTGCCAGCAGCCCCATTAAAAGAGGGGGATTGTATGCGTCGGCTTTCTTT. Drawing the rest from reference TRBV11-2 and TRBJ1-1, the complete variable domain is EAGVAQSPRYKIIEKRQSVAFWCNPISGHATLYWYQQILGQGPKLLIQFQNNGVVDDSQLPKDRFSAERLKGVDSTLKIQPAKLEDSAVYLCASSPIKRGGLYASAFFGQGTRLTVV.

This chain links TRBV7-2 with TRBJ2-7; the match to TRBD2 covers 11 bases. CDR3 size: 16 residues. The V and J ends lost 2 bases and 5 bases, in that order; junction bases with no gene match: 8. Per germline, CDR1 SGHTA and CDR2 FQGNSA. DNA of the CDR3: TGTGCCAGCAGCTTAAACCCCGCGACTAGCGGGAACGAGCAGTACTTC. This translates into CASSLNPATSGNEQYF. The full variable domain, completed using reference TRBV7-2 and TRBJ2-7, is GAGVSQSPSNKVTEKGKDVELRCDPISGHTALYWYRQSLGQGLEFLIYFQGNSAPDKSGLPSDRFSAERTGGSVSTLTIQRTQQEDSAVYLCASSLNPATSGNEQYFGPGTRLTVT.

V and J are TRBV7-9 and TRBJ2-3; the D is unclear. Looked up from germline, CDR1 is SEHNR and CDR2 is FQNEAQ (reference sequence). V lost 5 bases, J lost 5 bases, and 14 bases lay in between. CDR3 length: 14 amino acids. The chain's CDR3 is CASSLGSPGDTQYF. CDR3 DNA sequence: TGTGCCAGCAGCCTCGGATCCCCGGGAGATACGCAGTATTTT.